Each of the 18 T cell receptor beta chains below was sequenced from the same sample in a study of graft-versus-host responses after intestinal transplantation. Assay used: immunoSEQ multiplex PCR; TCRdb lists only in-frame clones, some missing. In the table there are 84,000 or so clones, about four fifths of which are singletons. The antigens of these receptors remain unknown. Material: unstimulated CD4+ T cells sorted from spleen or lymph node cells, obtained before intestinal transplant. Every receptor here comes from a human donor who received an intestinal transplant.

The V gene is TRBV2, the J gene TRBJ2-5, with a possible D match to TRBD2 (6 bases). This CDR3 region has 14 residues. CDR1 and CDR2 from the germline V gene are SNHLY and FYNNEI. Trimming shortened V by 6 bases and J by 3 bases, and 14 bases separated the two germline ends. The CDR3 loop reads CASRDLGGEETQYF. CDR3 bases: TGTGCCAGCAGAGACCTGGGGGGAGAAGAGACCCAGTACTTC. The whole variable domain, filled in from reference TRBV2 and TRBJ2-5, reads EPEVTQTPSHQVTQMGQEVILRCVPISNHLYFYWYRQILGQKVEFLVSFYNNEISEKSEIFDDQFSVERPDGSNFTLKIRSTKLEDSAMYFCASRDLGGEETQYFGPGTRLLVL.

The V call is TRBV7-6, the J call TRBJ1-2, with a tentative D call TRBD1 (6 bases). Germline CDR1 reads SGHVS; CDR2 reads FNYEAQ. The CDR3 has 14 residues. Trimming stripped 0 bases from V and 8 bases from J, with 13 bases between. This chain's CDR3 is CASSLAPGAGGYTF. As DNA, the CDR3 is TGTGCCAGCAGCTTAGCTCCAGGGGCAGGGGGCTACACCTTC.

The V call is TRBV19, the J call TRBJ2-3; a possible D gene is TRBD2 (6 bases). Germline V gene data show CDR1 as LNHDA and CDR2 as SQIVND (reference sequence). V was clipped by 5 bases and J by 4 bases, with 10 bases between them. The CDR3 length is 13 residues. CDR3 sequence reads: CASSRRVPDTQYF. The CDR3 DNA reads TGTGCCAGTAGTCGGAGGGTCCCAGATACGCAGTATTTT.

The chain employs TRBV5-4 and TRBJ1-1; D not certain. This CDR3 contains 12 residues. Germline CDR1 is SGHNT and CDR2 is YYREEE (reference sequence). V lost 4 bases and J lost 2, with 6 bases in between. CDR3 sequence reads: CASSLYNTEAFF. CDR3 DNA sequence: TGTGCCAGCAGCCTGTATAACACTGAAGCTTTCTTT.

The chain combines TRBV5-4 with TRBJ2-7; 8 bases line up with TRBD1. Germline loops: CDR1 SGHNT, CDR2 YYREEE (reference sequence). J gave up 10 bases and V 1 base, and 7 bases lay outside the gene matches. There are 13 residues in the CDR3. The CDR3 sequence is CASSLRDRYEQYF. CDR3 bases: TGTGCCAGCAGCTTGAGGGACAGGTATGAACAGTACTTC.

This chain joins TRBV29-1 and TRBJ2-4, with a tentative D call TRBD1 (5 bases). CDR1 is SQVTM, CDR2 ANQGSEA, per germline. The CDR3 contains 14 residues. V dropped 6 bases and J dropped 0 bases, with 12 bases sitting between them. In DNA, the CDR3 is TGCAGCGTAGGGGTAAGGTCAGCCAAAAACATTCAGTACTTC. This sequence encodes CSVGVRSAKNIQYF.

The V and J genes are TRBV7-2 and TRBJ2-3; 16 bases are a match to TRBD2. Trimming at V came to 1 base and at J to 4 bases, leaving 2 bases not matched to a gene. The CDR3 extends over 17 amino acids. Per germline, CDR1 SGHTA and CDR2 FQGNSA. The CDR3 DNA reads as TGTGCCAGCAGCTTAGTGGGACTAGCGGGGGGGGCAGATACGCAGTATTTT. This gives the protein CASSLVGLAGGADTQYF.

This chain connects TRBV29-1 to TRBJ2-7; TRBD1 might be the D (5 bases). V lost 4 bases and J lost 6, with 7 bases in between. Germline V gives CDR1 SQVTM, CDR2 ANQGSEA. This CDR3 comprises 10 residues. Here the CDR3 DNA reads TGCAGCGTTGTACAGGCCGAGCAGTACTTC. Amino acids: CSVVQAEQYF.

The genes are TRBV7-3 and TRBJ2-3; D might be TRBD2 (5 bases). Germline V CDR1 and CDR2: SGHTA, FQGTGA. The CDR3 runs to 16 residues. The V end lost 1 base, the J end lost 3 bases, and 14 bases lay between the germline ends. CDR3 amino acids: CASSLSKRTGTDTQYF. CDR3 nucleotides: TGTGCCAGCAGCTTAAGTAAGAGGACGGGGACAGATACGCAGTATTTT.

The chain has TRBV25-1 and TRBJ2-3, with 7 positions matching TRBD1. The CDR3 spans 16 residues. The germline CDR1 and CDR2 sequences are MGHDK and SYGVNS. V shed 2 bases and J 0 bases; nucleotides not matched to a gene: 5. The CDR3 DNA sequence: TGTGCCAGCAGTGAAGCCGGGACAGTGAGCACAGATACGCAGTATTTT. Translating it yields CASSEAGTVSTDTQYF.

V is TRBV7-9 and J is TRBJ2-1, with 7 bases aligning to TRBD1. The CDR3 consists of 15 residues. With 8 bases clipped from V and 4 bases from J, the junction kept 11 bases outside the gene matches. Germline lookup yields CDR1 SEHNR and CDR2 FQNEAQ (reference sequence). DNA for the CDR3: TGTGCCAGCGCGGGTGGGACAGTACTTTACAATGAGCAGTTCTTC. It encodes CASAGGTVLYNEQFF.

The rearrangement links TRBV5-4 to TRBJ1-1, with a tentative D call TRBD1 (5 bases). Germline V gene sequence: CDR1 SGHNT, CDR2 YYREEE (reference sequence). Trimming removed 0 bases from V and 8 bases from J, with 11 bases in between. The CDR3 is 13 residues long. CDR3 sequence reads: CASSLEYDREAFF. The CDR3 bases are TGTGCCAGCAGCTTGGAGTATGACAGAGAAGCTTTCTTT.

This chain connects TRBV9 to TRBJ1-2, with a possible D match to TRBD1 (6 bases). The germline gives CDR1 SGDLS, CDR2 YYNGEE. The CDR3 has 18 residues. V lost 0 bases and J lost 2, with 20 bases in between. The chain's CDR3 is CASSVVRQGKRGNYGYTF. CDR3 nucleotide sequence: TGTGCCAGCAGCGTAGTCAGGCAGGGGAAGAGGGGAAACTATGGCTACACCTTC.

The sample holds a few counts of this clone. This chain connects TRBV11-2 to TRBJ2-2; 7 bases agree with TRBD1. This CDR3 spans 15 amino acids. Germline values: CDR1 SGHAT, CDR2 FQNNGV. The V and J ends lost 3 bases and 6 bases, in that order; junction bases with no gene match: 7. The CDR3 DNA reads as TGTGCCAGCAGCTTTCGAGGGGGCCGACCCGGGGAGCTGTTTTTT. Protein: CASSFRGGRPGELFF.

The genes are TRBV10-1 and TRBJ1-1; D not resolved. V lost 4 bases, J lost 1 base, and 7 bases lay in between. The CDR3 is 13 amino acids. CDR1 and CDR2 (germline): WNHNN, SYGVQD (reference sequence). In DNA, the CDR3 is TGCGCCAGCAGTGGACAACAGAACACTGAAGCTTTCTTT. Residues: CASSGQQNTEAFF.

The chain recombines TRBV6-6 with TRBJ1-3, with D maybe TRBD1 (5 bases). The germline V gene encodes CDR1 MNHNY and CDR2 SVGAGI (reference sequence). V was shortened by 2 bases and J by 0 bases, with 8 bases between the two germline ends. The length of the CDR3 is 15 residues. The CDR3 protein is CASSYAGDSGNTIYF. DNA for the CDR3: TGTGCCAGCAGTTACGCGGGGGACTCTGGAAACACCATATATTTT.

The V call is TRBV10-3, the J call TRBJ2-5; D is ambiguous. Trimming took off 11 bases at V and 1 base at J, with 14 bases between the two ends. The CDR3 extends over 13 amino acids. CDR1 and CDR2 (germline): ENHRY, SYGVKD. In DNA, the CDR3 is TGTGCCGCCGAGGTAATTCCCCAAGAGACCCAGTACTTC. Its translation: CAAEVIPQETQYF.

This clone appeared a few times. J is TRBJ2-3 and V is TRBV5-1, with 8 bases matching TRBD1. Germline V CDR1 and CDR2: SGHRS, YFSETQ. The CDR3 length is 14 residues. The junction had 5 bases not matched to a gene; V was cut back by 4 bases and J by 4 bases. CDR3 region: CASSIGQGADTQYF. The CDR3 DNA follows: TGCGCCAGCAGCATAGGACAGGGCGCAGATACGCAGTATTTT.